This T cell receptor (beta chain) stems from a study of regulatory T cells in long-lasting Graves disease. Time point meaning: newly diagnosed GD, antithyroid drugs for less than 3 months. The TCR library used RNA extracted from PBMCs. Recruitment took place at an endocrinology department in Xi'an, China. This clonotype was counted many times. Germline assignment: CDR1 MDHEN and CDR2 SYDVKM. Trimming removed 7 bases from V and 4 bases from J; junction bases left unmatched: 7. This CDR3 is 14 amino acids long. Through Arm-PCR of CDR3 regions and iRepertoire HTBI primers, TCR beta libraries were built. Authors' methods: Identification of gene segments yielded approximately 62 TRBV and about 14 TRBJ across samples. TCRdb redid the calling of the multiplex PCR reads with MiXCR, one entry per CDR3 protein. These V and J calls rely on TCRdb rather than the paper's analysis. The sample lists a few hundred thousand distinct CDR3 sequences, approximately 16% occurring once.

This sample also appeared in a second study, on T cells in Graves' hyperthyroidism and ophthalmopathy. That publication notes: Each diagnosis drew on symptoms, thyroxine, TRAb, thyroid ultrasound and orbital computed tomography findings.

The sample in question was peripheral blood mononuclear cells (PBMCs), obtained at new diagnosis, from a patient treated with antithyroid drugs. V and J are TRBV28 and TRBJ1-5, with TRBD1 identical over 7 bases. The sequence was obtained from a middle-aged woman with Graves disease. CDR3 sequence: CASIQPRGNQPQHF. CDR3 nucleotides: TGTGCCAGCATCCAACCCAGGGGGAATCAGCCCCAGCATTTT.